A selection of T cell receptor beta chains follows, all from one sample in a study of blood T cells in healthy people across ages. TCRdb re-analysed the 5' RACE reads in MiXCR, keeping a single row per CDR3 protein. The top ten clones hold approximately 20% of a sample with 1 million or so distinct CDR3 sequences, 45% of them seen once. Specimen: blood. These receptors were obtained from a woman aged 60-75 years in good health. The CDR3 runs from the conserved cysteine through the conserved F or W. Fields, in order: CDR3 DNA, CDR3 protein, V gene, D gene, clone size, J gene. D genes are given only for firm matches. The listing skips clone size in some rows; elsewhere it reads once, few, many or a size class.

TGCGCCAGCAGCCCGGATACCGGGAGAGGGGCCAACGTCCTGACTTTC | CASSPDTGRGANVLTF | TRBV5-1 | - | few | TRBJ2-6
TGTGCCAGCAGGGTGGGCACTAGCGGGTTGAATGAGCAGTTCTTC | CASRVGTSGLNEQFF | TRBV27 | TRBD2 | few | TRBJ2-1
TGCAGCGTTAGCCCGACAGGCCCAACTAATGAAAAACTGTTTTTT | CSVSPTGPTNEKLFF | TRBV29-1 | - | - | TRBJ1-4
TGTGCCAGCAGAACAGGGGGTCGGGACGAGCAGTACTTC | CASRTGGRDEQYF | TRBV12-3/TRBV12-4 | TRBD1 | few | TRBJ2-7
TGCAGTGCTAGAGATCGCAGGGGGGAAGCTGAAGCTTTCTTT | CSARDRRGEAEAFF | TRBV20-1 | TRBD1 | - | TRBJ1-1
TGTGCCAGCAGCTTATCAGGGCTTAACTACGAGCAGTACTTC | CASSLSGLNYEQYF | TRBV7-9 | - | once | TRBJ2-7
TGCGCCAGCAGCCAAGGGCTAAGCGTCGAGACCCAGTACTTC | CASSQGLSVETQYF | TRBV4-1 | - | many | TRBJ2-5
TGCGCCAGCAGGACAGGGGATGGCAGCTATGGCTACACCTTC | CASRTGDGSYGYTF | TRBV5-1 | TRBD1 | - | TRBJ1-2
TGCGCCAGCAGCGGAACAGGGACCGATGGCTTTTCCTACAATGAGCAGTTCTTC | CASSGTGTDGFSYNEQFF | TRBV5-1 | - | many | TRBJ2-1
TGCGCCAGCAGCCATAAGGGACAGGGCAAATCCTACGAGCAGTACTTC | CASSHKGQGKSYEQYF | TRBV4-1 | TRBD1 | - | TRBJ2-7
TGTGCCAGCAGCTCCGGGACAGGGCGTAATGAGCAGTTCTTC | CASSSGTGRNEQFF | TRBV7-3 | TRBD1 | - | TRBJ2-1
TGTGCCAGCAGTTTATTAGGGCTTGGGAACACTGAAGCTTTCTTT | CASSLLGLGNTEAFF | TRBV27 | - | - | TRBJ1-1
TGTGCCAGCAGCCTCGGGACGTCGGATTCACCCCTCCACTTT | CASSLGTSDSPLHF | TRBV9 | - | - | TRBJ1-6
TGTGCCAGCAGCGTACAGACAGGGGGGAACACTGAAGCTTTCTTT | CASSVQTGGNTEAFF | TRBV9 | TRBD1 | - | TRBJ1-1
TGCAGTGCCCGCATCGGGGGAGGGAATGGCTACACCTTC | CSARIGGGNGYTF | TRBV20-1 | - | few | TRBJ1-2
TGCAGCGTACCAAACGGGGAAGGAGCTTTCTTT | CSVPNGEGAFF | TRBV29-1 | - | - | TRBJ1-1
TGTGCCAGCAGCTCTAATGGACTAGCGGGGGTCACAGATACGCAGTATTTT | CASSSNGLAGVTDTQYF | TRBV7-9 | TRBD2 | - | TRBJ2-3
TGTGCCACCAGCAGGGCAGATATCAGTGGCGAGACCCAGTACTTC | CATSRADISGETQYF | TRBV15 | - | - | TRBJ2-5
TGTGCCAGCAGAGAAACAGGGGCCCACGAGCAGTACTTC | CASRETGAHEQYF | TRBV2 | TRBD1 | - | TRBJ2-7
TGCAGTGCCCCCTCCCGGGACTCCGAGGGCAAGACCCAGTACTTC | CSAPSRDSEGKTQYF | TRBV20-1 | - | - | TRBJ2-5
TGTGCCAGCAGCCAAAAGGGACTCCTTCAAGGGCCTACGCAGTATTTT | CASSQKGLLQGPTQYF | TRBV3-1 | - | many | TRBJ2-3
TGCAGTGCGACGGACAGGGTCGCCGGGGAGCTGTTTTTT | CSATDRVAGELFF | TRBV20-1 | TRBD1 | once | TRBJ2-2
TGTGCCAGCTCACCAGGGACAGGGGAAACGGATACGCAGTATTTT | CASSPGTGETDTQYF | TRBV18 | TRBD1 | - | TRBJ2-3
TGTGCCAGCAGCGTCGACAGGGTCAGCTCCTACGAGCAGTACTTC | CASSVDRVSSYEQYF | TRBV5-5 | TRBD1 | few | TRBJ2-7
TGTGCCAGCGGTGCTAGCGGGAGGGCGCTGTACGAGCAGTACTTC | CASGASGRALYEQYF | TRBV6-5 | TRBD2 | - | TRBJ2-7
TGTGCCAGCAGTTTCGGCAGGGGTAATTCACCCCTCCACTTT | CASSFGRGNSPLHF | TRBV27 | - | - | TRBJ1-6
TGTGCCAGCAGCGGGCCCTACGAGCAGTCCTTC | CASSGPYEQSF | TRBV27 | - | - | TRBJ2-7
TGCGCCAGCAGCCAAGAAGGGGGGGACTGGTTGGGAAATGAGCAGTTCTTC | CASSQEGGDWLGNEQFF | TRBV4-1 | - | - | TRBJ2-1
TGTGCCGTAGCGGAGGGGCCTAATGAAAAACTGTTTTTT | CAVAEGPNEKLFF | TRBV10-3 | - | - | TRBJ1-4
TGTGCCAGCAGTGATGGACTAGGACCTCAAGAGACCCAGTACTTC | CASSDGLGPQETQYF | TRBV27 | TRBD2 | few | TRBJ2-5
TGCGCCAGCAGCCAATTGCCCAGCGGGAGTTCCTACGAGCAGTACTTC | CASSQLPSGSSYEQYF | TRBV4-1 | TRBD2 | few | TRBJ2-7
TGCAGTGCTAGAGATCCGGCTAGCGGGAGCTCCTACGAGCAGTACTTC | CSARDPASGSSYEQYF | TRBV20-1 | TRBD2 | few | TRBJ2-7